What follows are 19 T cell receptor beta chains derived from one specimen sequenced in a study of PD-1 blockade in classical Hodgkin lymphoma. Every patient was affected by relapse after autologous stem cell transplantation, while exposure to brentuximab vedotin was not uniform. Using immunoSEQ multiplex PCR, the repertoire was profiled, and TCRdb retains in-frame clones only, with some absent. The sample records around 40,000 clones, over 55% being singletons. The sequencing used peripheral blood mononuclear cells (PBMCs), collected at baseline. These receptors all come from a human donor with classical Hodgkin lymphoma.

A single count supports this clone. J is TRBJ1-1 and V is TRBV5-1; D possibly corresponds to TRBD1 (6 bases). The V and J ends lost 5 bases and 0 bases respectively, with 14 bases between them. Germline lookup yields CDR1 SGHRS and CDR2 YFSETQ. The length of the CDR3 is 15 residues. The CDR3 nucleotides read TGCGCCAGCAGGCTTGCCAGGGACATGAACACTGAAGCTTTCTTT. Amino acids: CASRLARDMNTEAFF.

The rearrangement joins TRBV19 to TRBJ2-1; a possible D gene is TRBD2 (6 bases). Germline V gene data show CDR1 as LNHDA and CDR2 as SQIVND (reference sequence). CDR3 length equals 14 residues. V lost 10 bases to trimming and J lost 1 base, with 14 bases between them. The CDR3 DNA is TGTGCCACCGAACCGGGAGCTTCCTACAATGAGCAGTTCTTC. Translated, it gives CATEPGASYNEQFF. The full variable domain, in which reference TRBV19 and TRBJ2-1 provide the parts outside the CDR3, is DGGITQSPKYLFRKEGQNVTLSCEQNLNHDAMYWYRQDPGQGLRLIYYSQIVNDFQKGDIAEGYSVSREKKESFPLTVTSAQKNPTAFYLCATEPGASYNEQFFGPGTRLTVL.

Only a few counts were recorded for this clone. The chain combines TRBV7-7 with TRBJ1-1, with D uncertain. The germline gives CDR1 SSHAT, CDR2 FNYEAQ (reference sequence). This CDR3 has 13 amino acids. Trimming shortened V by 3 bases and J by 1 base, and 6 bases separated the two germline ends. The DNA for the CDR3 is TGTGCCAGCAGCTTGGCCACGAACACTGAAGCTTTCTTT. Amino acids: CASSLATNTEAFF.

Here the CDR3 DNA reads TGTGCCAGCAGTCGACGGACAGTGGATCAGCCCCAGCATTTT. Translated, it gives CASSRRTVDQPQHF. The chain carries TRBV6-5 and TRBJ1-5, with a weak D call TRBD1 (6 bases). The V gene's germline CDR1 is MNHEY and CDR2 SVGAGI. This CDR3 is 14 amino acids long. V gave up 5 bases and J gave up 5 bases, with 13 bases separating them.

The chain couples TRBV2 to TRBJ1-1, with D perhaps TRBD1 (5 bases). The ends were cut back, 6 bases at V and 6 bases at J, with 14 bases in the middle. Germline V gene sequence: CDR1 SNHLY, CDR2 FYNNEI. This CDR3 contains 13 residues. The CDR3 spells CASSRRDSPEAFF. Written as DNA, the CDR3 is TGTGCCAGCAGCCGCAGGGATTCCCCTGAAGCTTTCTTT.

This clone occurred once. The CDR3 sequence: CASSPAWDSSRDYGYTF. The CDR3 region has the DNA TGTGCCAGCAGCCCTGCCTGGGACTCCTCCAGAGACTATGGCTACACCTTC. J is TRBJ1-2 and V is TRBV13; TRBD1 might be the D (5 bases). CDR1 PRHDT and CDR2 FYEKMQ come from the germline V gene (reference sequence). The CDR3 covers 17 residues. V was shortened by 5 bases and J by 3 bases, with 22 bases between the two germline ends.

V is TRBV27 and J is TRBJ2-6, with a weak D call TRBD1 (5 bases). Germline values: CDR1 MNHEY, CDR2 SMNVEV (reference sequence). There are 19 residues in the CDR3. Trimming removed 3 bases at V and 0 bases at J, with 18 bases between. The CDR3 DNA reads as TGTGCCAGCAGTTTCCAGGGCGCCCTGGGAAACTCTGGGGCCAACGTCCTGACTTTC. Encoded protein: CASSFQGALGNSGANVLTF.

This rearrangement joins TRBV9 to TRBJ1-1; D is unresolved. Trimming cost V 1 base and J 6 bases, with 13 bases left between them. The V gene's germline CDR1 is SGDLS and CDR2 YYNGEE. CDR3 length: 14 residues. The CDR3 loop reads CASSVNPGFSEAFF. DNA of the CDR3: TGTGCCAGCAGCGTAAACCCGGGGTTCTCTGAAGCTTTCTTT.

The rearrangement links TRBV11-1 to TRBJ2-6; D call uncertain. This CDR3 spans 16 amino acids. Germline-derived CDR1 and CDR2 are SGHAT and FQDESV (reference sequence). The V end lost 6 bases, the J end lost 0 bases, and 12 bases lay between the germline ends. The CDR3 sequence is CASRARDGSGANVLTF. Here the CDR3 DNA reads TGTGCCAGCAGGGCAAGGGATGGCTCTGGGGCCAACGTCCTGACTTTC.

The rearrangement uses TRBV7-6 and TRBJ1-3; maybe TRBD1 (5 bases). Germline assignment: CDR1 SGHVS and CDR2 FNYEAQ. Trimming removed 2 bases from V and 0 bases from J, with 11 bases in between. This CDR3 is 16 amino acids long. In DNA form, the CDR3 reads TGTGCCAGCAGCTTACGAGGGACTGTCTCTGGAAACACCATATATTTT. The encoded protein is CASSLRGTVSGNTIYF.

This clone appeared a single time. This chain connects TRBV19 to TRBJ1-4; D is undetermined. Germline CDR1 is LNHDA and CDR2 is SQIVND (reference sequence). The V gene lost 7 bases and the J gene lost 6 bases, with 18 bases spanning the gap. This CDR3 has 15 residues. The CDR3 region is CASTNRWMFDEKLFF. The DNA of the CDR3 is TGTGCCAGTACTAATAGGTGGATGTTCGATGAAAAACTGTTTTTT.

V and J are TRBV11-2 and TRBJ2-7, with 8 positions matching TRBD1. The CDR3 has 18 residues. The V segment lost 2 bases and the J segment 7 bases; nucleotides outside the gene matches: 19. Germline V lookup: CDR1 SGHAT, CDR2 FQNNGV. The CDR3 here is CASSLLATGVDRSREQYF. Here the CDR3 DNA reads TGTGCCAGCAGCTTATTGGCGACAGGGGTGGATCGGTCGCGGGAGCAGTACTTC.

V is TRBV7-8 and J is TRBJ1-2; TRBD1 might be the D (5 bases). From germline, CDR1 is SGHVS and CDR2 FQNEAQ. This CDR3 is 15 amino acids long. The V end was cut by 5 bases, the J end by 3 bases, with 16 bases between. CDR3 bases: TGTGCCAGCAGCGTGGGACTATCGATGGACTATGGCTACACCTTC. Translation gives CASSVGLSMDYGYTF.

V usage is TRBV7-2 and J usage is TRBJ1-5, with TRBD1 matching 7 bases. After removal of 5 bases from V and 0 bases from J, the junction contained 4 bases not matched to a gene. Germline V lookup: CDR1 SGHTA, CDR2 FQGNSA. This CDR3 is 15 amino acids long. The CDR3: CASSPDRVSNQPQHF. DNA for the CDR3: TGTGCCAGCAGCCCTGACAGGGTTAGCAATCAGCCCCAGCATTTT.

The CDR3 sequence: CATGVGTGSNQPQHF. The DNA of the CDR3 is TGTGCCACCGGGGTCGGGACAGGGAGCAATCAGCCCCAGCATTTT. The rearrangement links TRBV27 to TRBJ1-5, with 9 nucleotides matching TRBD1. J was trimmed by 1 base and V by 10 bases; bases with no gene match: 8. This CDR3 is built from 15 residues. The germline V gene encodes CDR1 MNHEY and CDR2 SMNVEV (reference sequence).

The chain recombines TRBV10-3 with TRBJ1-2; 9 nucleotides match TRBD1. Trimming removed 3 bases from V and 6 bases from J; junction bases left unmatched: 14. This CDR3 is built from 17 residues. The germline gives CDR1 ENHRY, CDR2 SYGVKD. The CDR3 region is CAISDPDRGSSTDGYTF. As DNA, the CDR3 is TGTGCCATCAGTGACCCAGACAGGGGGTCAAGTACGGATGGCTACACCTTC.

J is TRBJ1-2 and V is TRBV9, with a weak D call TRBD1 (5 bases). Trimming stripped 0 bases from V and 4 bases from J, with 10 bases between. Germline V gene sequence: CDR1 SGDLS, CDR2 YYNGEE. This CDR3 is built from 14 residues. The CDR3 reads CASSVGGGTYGYTF. The CDR3 DNA reads as TGTGCCAGCAGCGTAGGAGGTGGGACCTATGGCTACACCTTC.

This chain joins TRBV13 and TRBJ1-1; TRBD1 matches 8 bases. J was trimmed by 3 bases and V by 0 bases; bases with no gene match: 9. Germline V CDR1 and CDR2: PRHDT, FYEKMQ (reference sequence). This CDR3 has 17 residues. CDR3 region: CASSLGQGVNVDTEAFF. The DNA for the CDR3 is TGTGCCAGCAGCTTAGGACAGGGGGTGAACGTAGACACTGAAGCTTTCTTT.

The chain links TRBV5-5 to TRBJ1-3; D is unclear. Germline CDR1 reads SGHKS; CDR2 reads YYEKEE (reference sequence). Deletions cut 4 bases from V and 0 bases from J, with 8 bases between. This CDR3 contains 14 residues. The CDR3 DNA reads TGTGCCAGCAGCGTAGGGTCCTCTGGAAACACCATATATTTT. This translates into CASSVGSSGNTIYF.